This record concerns one T cell receptor beta chain sequence. Its target antigen remains unknown. Nothing much larger sits one base from this clone, and base qualities are not available. The data were obtained in a study of brain T cells in children with intractable seizures (dated by TCRdb to the early 2020s). Background for the entire study: Resected brain tissue from 53 pediatric epilepsy surgery cases was initially screened for immune gene transcripts with a NanoString immunology panel. Among the roughly 12 selected surgery cases, eight also had pre-surgery blood sequenced, leaving four with brain tissue only.

The immunoSEQ assay was used to generate TCR beta chain sequences from genomic DNA. In the authors' own workflow: CDR3 sequences that did not begin with the conserved framework cysteine at position 104 were removed manually. Clonality was calculated as one minus the normalized Shannon's Diversity Index, with values ranging from 0 (maximal diversity) to 1 (oligoclonal). Chi-squared comparison-of-proportions tests assessed whether the same CDR3 differed in frequency between samples, such as brain versus blood. Public clonotypes were identified through searches of immuneACCESS, and similarity to known antiviral clonotypes was evaluated with the VDJdb browser. TCRdb limited this immuneACCESS table to in-frame rearrangements with V and J called. A share of clones is missing; checked studies link under half to unresolved V genes, and the rest is unexplained. For V, J and clone size, that table is used; D and trimming come from the DNA. The sample table records 55,000 to 80,000 clones; more than 95% of these occur just once. The ten largest clonotypes hold more than 0.3% of the sample.

Spanning cysteine to phenylalanine, the CDR3 consists of 16 amino acids. CDR3 DNA is the only sequence kept; it has 48 bases, read in frame from the first base. The germline V and J ends show losses of 0 bases and 4 bases respectively, and no gene match explains 7 bases of the junction. CDR1 and CDR2 are read off the germline V gene as MNHEY and SVGAGI. Sample time point, as interpreted from the label and publication: resected brain tissue, or blood drawn just prior to surgery. The surgery cases that showed the highest brain T cell transcript signatures were chosen for TCR beta chain sequencing of brain tissue, and of blood when it was available. Before surgery, the patients had been given at least one anti-epileptic drug. The TCR-sequenced patients were children whose drug-resistant epilepsy was caused by tuberous sclerosis complex, focal cortical dysplasia, Rasmussen encephalitis or hemimegalencephaly. Blood samples were drawn just before the epilepsy surgery. Bulk genomic DNA was extracted from unsorted brain tissue and whole blood with the Monarch genomic DNA purification kit.

The research as a whole found: Because pre- and post-surgery blood were sequenced to different depths, clones absent from the pre-surgery sample may reflect undersampling. The patients' HCMV serostatus was not known, and viral specificity was inferred solely from CDR3 sequence similarity.

The clonotype comes from a boy less than two years old with focal cortical dysplasia and intractable seizures. Recombination joined TRBV6-5 with TRBJ1-2, and TRBD1 matches 8 of the central bases. Here the sequenced sample was peripheral blood, taken at surgery. For the CDR3, the sequence is CASSYSDRGGPYGYTF. The nucleotides read TGTGCCAGCAGTTACTCTGACAGGGGCGGACCCTATGGCTACACCTTC.